A selection of T cell receptor beta chains follows, all from one sample in a study of post-analysis software for immune sequencing data. TCRdb re-analysed the PCR reads in MiXCR, keeping a single row per CDR3 protein. The table records some 240,000 distinct CDR3 sequences, about 40% of them present only once. Material: blood. These receptors all come from a girl aged 10-17 years with multiple sclerosis. Each CDR3 is given with its conserved first and last residue. D genes are given only for firm matches.

TRBD2,TRBV5-1,CASSSLAVQSYNEQFF
-,TRBV20-1,CSARWHTEAFF
-,TRBV5-5,CASSLRSGDSAFF
-,TRBV7-2,CASSLKPGTGYEQYF
-,TRBV7-9,CASSGRGTYEQYF
-,TRBV7-6,CASSLTPPAGSNEQFF
TRBD2,TRBV5-6,CANTMIAGVVYNEQYF
TRBD1,TRBV20-1,CSARERTGSTEAFF
-,TRBV7-8,CASSPRPLTDTDTQYF
TRBD1,TRBV9,CASSSNLGQESSGNTIYF
-,TRBV4-1,CASSRERITEAFF
-,TRBV7-2,CASYITQPSGNEQFF
-,TRBV10-3,CAISEGGEQFF
-,TRBV15,CATSREGFQETQYF
-,TRBV29-1,CSVEETGRSREQYF
TRBD1,TRBV7-2,CASSGDRLTEQYF
-,TRBV12-3/TRBV12-4,CASSLNGGVKGYTF
-,TRBV10-3,CAISPTLATNEKLFF